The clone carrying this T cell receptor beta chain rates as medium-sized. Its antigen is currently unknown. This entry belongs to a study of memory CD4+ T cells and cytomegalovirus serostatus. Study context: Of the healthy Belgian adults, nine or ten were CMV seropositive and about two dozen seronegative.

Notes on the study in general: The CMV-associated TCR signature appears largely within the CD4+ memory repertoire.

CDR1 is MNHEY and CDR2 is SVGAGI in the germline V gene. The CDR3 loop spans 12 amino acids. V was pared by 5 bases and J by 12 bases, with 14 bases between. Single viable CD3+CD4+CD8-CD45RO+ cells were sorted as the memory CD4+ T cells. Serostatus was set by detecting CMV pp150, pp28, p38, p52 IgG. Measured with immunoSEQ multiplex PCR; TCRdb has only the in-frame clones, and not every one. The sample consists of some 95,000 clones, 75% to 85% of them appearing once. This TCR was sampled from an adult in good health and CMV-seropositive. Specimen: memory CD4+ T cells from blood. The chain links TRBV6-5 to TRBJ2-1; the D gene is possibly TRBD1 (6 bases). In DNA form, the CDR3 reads TGTGCCAGCAGTAACTACAGGGAGAGGCAGTTCTTC. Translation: CASSNYRERQFF.